This TCR beta chain originates from a study of blood T cell repertoires in COVID-19 (dated by TCRdb to about 2020). As for the study more broadly: Samples covering the acute and convalescent phases of COVID-19 were provided by collaborators in the United States, Italy and Spain. The prospective study material was composed of cDNA or gDNA derived from T cells, B-cell-depleted T cells, or PBMCs. Subjects who had been exposed to COVID-19, were actively infected with it, or had recovered from it provided the deeply sampled blood TCRbeta repertoires that made up the dataset. The repertoires were made available in a free public database intended to serve as a resource for research on the immune response to SARS-CoV-2. The samples were drawn from two sources: the first 160 participants of the ongoing ImmuneRACE study, and 1,000 to 1,500 subjects contributed by 6 global collaborators. The sample metadata nearly always contained a de-identified subject ID, COVID-19 status, age in years and sex. Where HLA class I and class II types were available, the types were taken from metadata supplied by the sample provider, not from assay-based typing.

The immunoSEQ Assay, a bias-controlled multiplex PCR, was used to amplify TCRbeta CDR3 regions from genomic DNA. Per the source publication's procedure: The number of nucleated cells in each sample was estimated from the amplification of reference gene primers within the assay. Sequence reads were collapsed and filtered to measure the absolute abundance of every unique TCRbeta CDR3 rearrangement. Productive Simpson clonality was computed per sample as the square root of Simpson's diversity index over productive rearrangements. TCRdb re-hosts the immuneACCESS table, in-frame sequences only. Its copies lack some clones; in the studies checked, an unresolved V gene accounts for under half of them, and the cause for the rest is not known. V, J and clone size are those of that table, while D and trimming were read from the DNA. The sample profile shows some 70,000 clones; roughly 86% of them were found once. The ten largest make up 16% of the sample.

Overall results and qualifications from the work: The amount of clinical and demographic metadata varied by source and participant and was provided uncurated.

The CDR3 numbers 13 residues from cysteine through phenylalanine. CDR3 DNA only is kept here, 39 bases in frame from base 1. Per the germline V gene (reference sequence), SEHNR is the CDR1 and FQNEAQ is the CDR2. The trim is 3 bases for V and 2 bases for J, with a gap of 5 bases between the germline ends. The table lists this clone with a few counts. Its binding antigen is unknown. One base away there is no much larger clone; base qualities are not given. One collaborating source in Seattle enrolled patients during active infection and followed them longitudinally through the course of disease. The collaborating institutions used their own protocols to collect whole blood in K2EDTA tubes. For TCRbeta analysis, collaborators shipped samples as frozen whole blood, isolated PBMCs, or DNA extracted from either of those sample types.

Sequenced sample: peripheral blood. The sequence derives from a man between 40 and 49 years old with COVID-19, enrolled during active disease. Recombination linked TRBV7-9 to TRBJ1-5; a weak D assignment points to TRBD1 (5 bases agree). This receptor has the CDR3 CASSFRGNQPQHF. Read as DNA, the sequence is TGTGCCAGCAGCTTCAGGGGCAATCAGCCCCAGCATTTT.